The rows below give T cell receptor beta chains drawn from one sample of a study of human T cells and chemical hapten exposure. TCRdb analysed the RACE reads with MiXCR anew, one entry per CDR3 protein. This table holds approximately 85,000 distinct CDR3 sequences, about 9.4% found once. Sequencing used whole blood, obtained in connection with sensitization to the hapten diphenylcyclopropenone (DPC). The receptors were sampled from a woman in her twenties or thirties with alopecia areata. Some clones in this sample may be carry-over from other donors' samples. The CDR3 runs from the conserved cysteine through the conserved F or W. The D gene is left open where the match is weak. Not all rows give a size; the values are once, few, many and, for expanded clones, a class.

D gene: .
clone size: .
CDR3 length: 15
V gene: TRBV20-1
J gene: TRBJ1-5
CDR3 DNA: TGCAGTGCTAGAGATGTAACAGAACCCGATCAGCCCCAGCATTTT
CDR3 protein: CSARDVTEPDQPQHF

D gene: .
clone size: .
CDR3 length: 14
V gene: TRBV20-1
J gene: TRBJ2-1
CDR3 DNA: TGCAGTGCCGCCGTTTATGGGCGGTACAATGAGCAGTTCTTC
CDR3 protein: CSAAVYGRYNEQFF

D gene: .
clone size: .
CDR3 length: 14
V gene: TRBV5-4
J gene: TRBJ2-7
CDR3 DNA: TGTGCCAGCAGCATCCCGGGACACTCATACGAGCAGTACTTC
CDR3 protein: CASSIPGHSYEQYF

D gene: .
clone size: many
CDR3 length: 11
V gene: TRBV28
J gene: TRBJ1-2
CDR3 DNA: TGTGCCAGCAGCCCAGGGCTTGGCTACACCTTC
CDR3 protein: CASSPGLGYTF

D gene: .
clone size: few
CDR3 length: 14
V gene: TRBV5-1
J gene: TRBJ2-2
CDR3 DNA: TGCGCCAGCAGCTTGCAGGGAGGAGCCGGGGAGCTGTTTTTT
CDR3 protein: CASSLQGGAGELFF

D gene: .
clone size: many
CDR3 length: 13
V gene: TRBV28
J gene: TRBJ2-1
CDR3 DNA: TGTGCCAGCAGTTTAGGGGGACGGAATGAGCAGTTCTTC
CDR3 protein: CASSLGGRNEQFF

D gene: TRBD1
clone size: many
CDR3 length: 15
V gene: TRBV12-3/TRBV12-4
J gene: TRBJ1-3
CDR3 DNA: TGTGCCAGCAGTTTAGATACAGGGGGGTTAAACACCATATATTTT
CDR3 protein: CASSLDTGGLNTIYF

D gene: .
clone size: few
CDR3 length: 17
V gene: TRBV7-2
J gene: TRBJ1-4
CDR3 DNA: TGTGCCAGCAGCTTAGCCTCAGGCCCTGCGGCTAATGAAAAACTGTTTTTT
CDR3 protein: CASSLASGPAANEKLFF

D gene: .
clone size: .
CDR3 length: 12
V gene: TRBV18
J gene: TRBJ1-4
CDR3 DNA: TGTGCCAGCTCACCCTTTAATGAAAAACTGTTTTTT
CDR3 protein: CASSPFNEKLFF

D gene: TRBD1
clone size: many
CDR3 length: 15
V gene: TRBV19
J gene: TRBJ1-4
CDR3 DNA: TGTGCCAGTAGTATGCGACAGGGAACTAATGAAAAACTGTTTTTT
CDR3 protein: CASSMRQGTNEKLFF

D gene: TRBD2
clone size: few
CDR3 length: 18
V gene: TRBV14
J gene: TRBJ2-3
CDR3 DNA: TGTGCCAGCAGCCAACGCCGGACTAGCTATGAGGACACAGATACGCAGTATTTT
CDR3 protein: CASSQRRTSYEDTDTQYF

D gene: .
clone size: .
CDR3 length: 13
V gene: TRBV3-1
J gene: TRBJ2-7
CDR3 DNA: TGTGCCAGCAGCCGCCTACAGGGTAACGAGCAGTACTTC
CDR3 protein: CASSRLQGNEQYF

D gene: .
clone size: .
CDR3 length: 16
V gene: TRBV6-5
J gene: TRBJ2-7
CDR3 DNA: TGTGCCAGCAGTTACTCGACTCAGGGTCGGACCTACGAGCAGTACTTC
CDR3 protein: CASSYSTQGRTYEQYF

D gene: TRBD1
clone size: many
CDR3 length: 19
V gene: TRBV25-1
J gene: TRBJ2-6
CDR3 DNA: TGTGCCAGCAGTGAATTGGGACAGGGATCTCGGTCTGGGGCCAACGTCCTGACTTTC
CDR3 protein: CASSELGQGSRSGANVLTF

D gene: .
clone size: many
CDR3 length: 15
V gene: TRBV19
J gene: TRBJ1-2
CDR3 DNA: TGTGCCAGTAGTATCAGGGAGTACTCTAGCTATGGCTACACCTTC
CDR3 protein: CASSIREYSSYGYTF

D gene: .
clone size: many
CDR3 length: 13
V gene: TRBV20-1
J gene: TRBJ1-2
CDR3 DNA: TGCAGTGCTAGGGGTAGCGTGGGTTATGGCTACACCTTC
CDR3 protein: CSARGSVGYGYTF

D gene: .
clone size: few
CDR3 length: 14
V gene: TRBV29-1
J gene: TRBJ2-5
CDR3 DNA: TGCAGCGTTGACGATCGTAGCCCTGGAGAGACCCAGTACTTC
CDR3 protein: CSVDDRSPGETQYF

D gene: .
clone size: many
CDR3 length: 14
V gene: TRBV20-1
J gene: TRBJ2-5
CDR3 DNA: TGCAGTGCGCCCGGGACCTTAGGGGTAGAGACCCAGTACTTC
CDR3 protein: CSAPGTLGVETQYF

D gene: .
clone size: few
CDR3 length: 14
V gene: TRBV27
J gene: TRBJ1-1
CDR3 DNA: TGTGCCAGCAGTTTATTATCGGGGTATACTGAAGCTTTCTTT
CDR3 protein: CASSLLSGYTEAFF

D gene: TRBD1
clone size: .
CDR3 length: 14
V gene: TRBV29-1
J gene: TRBJ2-3
CDR3 DNA: TGCAGCGTTGAAAAGGGGGCTTTCCCAGATACGCAGTATTTT
CDR3 protein: CSVEKGAFPDTQYF

D gene: .
clone size: many
CDR3 length: 12
V gene: TRBV11-2
J gene: TRBJ1-1
CDR3 DNA: TGTGCCAGCAGCTTACCCCCCTCGGAAGCTTTCTTT
CDR3 protein: CASSLPPSEAFF

D gene: .
clone size: many
CDR3 length: 17
V gene: TRBV6-5
J gene: TRBJ1-6
CDR3 DNA: TGTGCCAGCAGTTACTCGTACCGGGCAGGCGTGGGTTCACCCCTCCACTTT
CDR3 protein: CASSYSYRAGVGSPLHF

D gene: .
clone size: many
CDR3 length: 15
V gene: TRBV27
J gene: TRBJ1-4
CDR3 DNA: TGTGCCAGCAGGCCAGGAGCTACATTTAATGAAAAACTGTTTTTT
CDR3 protein: CASRPGATFNEKLFF

D gene: .
clone size: .
CDR3 length: 11
V gene: TRBV20-1
J gene: TRBJ2-5
CDR3 DNA: TGCAGTACTTATGAGGGAGAGACCCAGTACTTC
CDR3 protein: CSTYEGETQYF

D gene: .
clone size: .
CDR3 length: 17
V gene: TRBV11-3
J gene: TRBJ1-1
CDR3 DNA: TGTGCCAGCAGCTTAGACGATGGTAGATGGCCGTTAACTGAAGCTTTCTTT
CDR3 protein: CASSLDDGRWPLTEAFF

D gene: .
clone size: .
CDR3 length: 12
V gene: TRBV29-1
J gene: TRBJ2-7
CDR3 DNA: TGCAGCGTTGCGCCAGGGATAAACGAGCAGTACTTC
CDR3 protein: CSVAPGINEQYF

D gene: .
clone size: many
CDR3 length: 15
V gene: TRBV12-3/TRBV12-4
J gene: TRBJ1-2
CDR3 DNA: TGTGCCAGCAGTTACACATGGAGGGGGGGCTATGGCTACACCTTC
CDR3 protein: CASSYTWRGGYGYTF

D gene: .
clone size: .
CDR3 length: 11
V gene: TRBV28
J gene: TRBJ2-7
CDR3 DNA: TGTGCCAGCGGCCGCACCTACGAGCAGTACTTC
CDR3 protein: CASGRTYEQYF

D gene: .
clone size: many
CDR3 length: 14
V gene: TRBV5-1
J gene: TRBJ2-7
CDR3 DNA: TGCGCCAGCAGCGTCCGGGACGCGATCCACGAGCAGTACTTC
CDR3 protein: CASSVRDAIHEQYF

D gene: .
clone size: .
CDR3 length: 17
V gene: TRBV19
J gene: TRBJ2-3
CDR3 DNA: TGTGCCAGTTCCTGGTTCGCGGGGGCTTCTAGCACAGATACGCAGTATTTT
CDR3 protein: CASSWFAGASSTDTQYF

D gene: .
clone size: many
CDR3 length: 13
V gene: TRBV6-2/TRBV6-3
J gene: TRBJ2-2
CDR3 DNA: TGTGCCAGCAGTCGGACTGCCACCGGGGAGCTGTTTTTT
CDR3 protein: CASSRTATGELFF

D gene: .
clone size: few
CDR3 length: 14
V gene: TRBV10-1
J gene: TRBJ2-4
CDR3 DNA: TGCGCCAGCATTCAGGGGATAGCCAAAAACATTCAGTACTTC
CDR3 protein: CASIQGIAKNIQYF

D gene: TRBD2
clone size: many
CDR3 length: 15
V gene: TRBV4-1
J gene: TRBJ2-1
CDR3 DNA: TGCGCCAGCAGCCAAGTACAGCGGGAGGGGGATGAGCAGTTCTTC
CDR3 protein: CASSQVQREGDEQFF